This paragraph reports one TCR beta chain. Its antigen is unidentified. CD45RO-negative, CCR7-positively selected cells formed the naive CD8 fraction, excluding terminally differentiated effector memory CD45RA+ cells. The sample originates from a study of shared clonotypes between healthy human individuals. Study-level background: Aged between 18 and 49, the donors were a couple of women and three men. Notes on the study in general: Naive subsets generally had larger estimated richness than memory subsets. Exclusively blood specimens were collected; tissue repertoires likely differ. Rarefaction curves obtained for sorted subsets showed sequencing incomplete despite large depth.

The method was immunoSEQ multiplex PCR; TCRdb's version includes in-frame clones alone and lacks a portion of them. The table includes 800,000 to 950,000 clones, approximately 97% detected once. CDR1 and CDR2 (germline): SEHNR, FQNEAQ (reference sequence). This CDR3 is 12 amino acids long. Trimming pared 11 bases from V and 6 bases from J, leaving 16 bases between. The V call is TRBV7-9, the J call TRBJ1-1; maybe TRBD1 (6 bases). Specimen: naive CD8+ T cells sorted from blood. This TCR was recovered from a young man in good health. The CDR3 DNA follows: TGTGCCGTCAGGCAGGGGAGTTCTGAAGCTTTCTTT. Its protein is CAVRQGSSEAFF.